This T cell receptor (beta chain) was identified during a study of T cell responses to AZD1222 COVID-19 vaccine. Overall study: Analyses pooled second doses at about 4 or about 12 weeks. General observations from the study: Regions left unmutated in variants are reportedly the target of nearly half of spike-specific TCRs. Only five to seven individuals given AZD1222 were seropositive at baseline.

J gave up 7 bases and V 6 bases, and 5 bases lay outside the gene matches. CDR1 and CDR2 (germline): SNHLY, FYNNEI. This CDR3 comprises 13 residues. About this clone: Antigen: not known.

Method: immunoSEQ multiplex PCR; TCRdb's copy keeps in-frame clones and lacks some. This table has some 130,000 clones, just over 90% appearing once. The sequencing used peripheral blood, collected on day 0 of AZD1222 vaccination. The chain couples TRBV2 to TRBJ1-4, with TRBD1 matching 7 bases. The sequence was obtained from an adult in good health. DNA for the CDR3: TGTGCCAGCAGGGACCCAGGGGGTGAAAAACTGTTTTTT. This translates into CASRDPGGEKLFF.